Listed below are T cell receptor beta chains from one sample, sequenced in a study of T cell repertoires in cytomegalovirus infection. TCRdb reprocessed the reads with MiXCR, giving one entry per CDR3 protein. The table includes approximately 630,000 distinct CDR3 sequences, approximately 24% detected once. Sequencing input: CD8+ T cells from PBMCs. The receptors come from a human donor in good health (CMV status not recorded). Some clones in this sample may be carry-over from other donors' samples. Each CDR3 is given with its conserved first and last residue. A D gene is named only where the DNA matches it firmly. Clone size appears in some rows only: once, few, many, or a class for an expanded clone.

15,TRBV20-1,NA,TRBJ2-1,NA,TGCAGTGCGCGGAAACTCGGAAGCTCCTACAATGAGCAGTTCTTC,CSARKLGSSYNEQFF
14,TRBV28,NA,TRBJ1-1,many,TGTGCCAGCATCCCCGTAAGGGGGGGCACTGAAGCTTTCTTT,CASIPVRGGTEAFF
17,TRBV28,NA,TRBJ1-6,NA,TGTGCCAACAGTCCCCGGGGAGGGTCCTTTTATAATTCACCCCTCCACTTT,CANSPRGGSFYNSPLHF
15,TRBV27,TRBD1,TRBJ1-4,NA,TGTGCCAGCAGCCCCCGGGACAGGGAGTCTGAAAAACTGTTTTTT,CASSPRDRESEKLFF
16,TRBV15,TRBD1,TRBJ1-1,NA,TGTGCCACCAGCAGAGGATCACAGGGGGCGAGCACTGAAGCTTTCTTT,CATSRGSQGASTEAFF
14,TRBV28,NA,TRBJ1-4,many,TGTGCCAGCAGCGAACCTGACAGGAACGAAAAACTGTTTTTT,CASSEPDRNEKLFF
10,TRBV20-1,NA,TRBJ2-1,NA,TGCAGTGTGGCGGGGAATGAGCAGTTCTTC,CSVAGNEQFF
14,TRBV7-6,NA,TRBJ1-1,many,TGTGCCAGCAGCTTGATGGGGGGCCCCACTGAAGCTTTCTTT,CASSLMGGPTEAFF
17,TRBV3-1,TRBD1,TRBJ2-2,once,TGTGCCAGCAGCCGATACCGGGACAGGGGACCGGGCGGGGAGCTGTTTTTT,CASSRYRDRGPGGELFF
17,TRBV12-3/TRBV12-4,TRBD2,TRBJ2-1,once,TGTGCCAGCAGTTTATCGGCGGGGGGCTATCCCTACTATGAGCAGTTCTTC,CASSLSAGGYPYYEQFF
16,TRBV12-3/TRBV12-4,TRBD2,TRBJ2-2,NA,TGTGCCAGCAGTCTTAGCGGGGGCGCCAACACCGGGGAGCTGTTTTTT,CASSLSGGANTGELFF
11,TRBV7-8,NA,TRBJ1-6,many,TGTGCCAGCAGCGCCGGCTCACCCCTCCACTTT,CASSAGSPLHF
12,TRBV20-1,NA,TRBJ2-3,few,TGCAGTGCTCCTCCGATGGCAGATACGCAGTATTTT,CSAPPMADTQYF
16,TRBV2,NA,TRBJ1-2,NA,TGTGCCAGTGATAGTCTACCTACACCTACTAACTATGGCTACACCTTC,CASDSLPTPTNYGYTF
19,TRBV27,TRBD2,TRBJ2-5,few,TGTGCCAGCAGTCGCCCGAACCCCAGCGGGCTAGCGGCCCAAGAGACCCAGTACTTC,CASSRPNPSGLAAQETQYF
14,TRBV5-5,NA,TRBJ2-7,NA,TGTGCCAGCAGCTTAAGCGAGGGAGGCTACGAGCAGTACTTC,CASSLSEGGYEQYF
14,TRBV7-8,NA,TRBJ2-7,many,TGTGCCAGCAGCTTTCGACTATTCTCCTACGAGCAGTACTTC,CASSFRLFSYEQYF
12,TRBV10-3,NA,TRBJ1-2,few,TGTGCCATCAGTCTCCAGGGATCAGACTACACCTTC,CAISLQGSDYTF
15,TRBV6-5,NA,TRBJ2-1,many,TGTGCCAGCAGTTTACAGATTCCAACCTACAATGAGCAGTTCTTC,CASSLQIPTYNEQFF
15,TRBV7-6,NA,TRBJ2-2,once,TGTGCCAGAAGCCGGCGAGAGTTTAACACCGGGGAGCTGTTTTTT,CARSRREFNTGELFF
16,TRBV19,TRBD1,TRBJ2-5,few,TGTGCCAGTAGTACTCGACAGGGTCGCAGCCAAGAGACCCAGTACTTC,CASSTRQGRSQETQYF
16,TRBV5-5,NA,TRBJ1-5,few,TGTGCCAGCAGCTTGGGAGCTGTACAGACAAATCAGCCCCAGCATTTT,CASSLGAVQTNQPQHF
13,TRBV6-2/TRBV6-3,NA,TRBJ1-1,few,TGTGCCAGCAGTTACTCACAATGGACTGAAGCTTTCTTT,CASSYSQWTEAFF
12,TRBV4-1,NA,TRBJ2-1,many,TGCGCCAGCAGCAAAGGGGTGGATGAGCAGTTCTTC,CASSKGVDEQFF
14,TRBV7-6,TRBD1,TRBJ1-1,NA,TGTGTCAGCAGCTTGAGGGGGCGAGGGACTGAAGCTTTCTTT,CVSSLRGRGTEAFF
17,TRBV19,NA,TRBJ2-2,NA,TGTGCCAGTAGTATAGACCACCCGACATGGGTCACCGGGGAGCTGTTTTTT,CASSIDHPTWVTGELFF
12,TRBV4-1,NA,TRBJ2-7,NA,TGCGCCAGCAGCTACCCCGGACGGGAGCAGTACTTC,CASSYPGREQYF
16,TRBV7-3,NA,TRBJ2-3,NA,TGTGCCAGCAGCTTAAATGGGGACCATGTCGTAGATACGCAGTATTTT,CASSLNGDHVVDTQYF
13,TRBV6-1,NA,TRBJ2-3,few,TGTGCCAGCAGTGAAGGTCCCGAGGATACGCAGTATTTT,CASSEGPEDTQYF
14,TRBV20-1,NA,TRBJ1-4,NA,TGCAGTGCTAGAGACCGACAGAGGGACATAAAACTGTTTTTT,CSARDRQRDIKLFF
13,TRBV20-1,NA,TRBJ1-2,few,TGCAGTGCTAGAGATCCCGACATCTATGGCTACACCTTC,CSARDPDIYGYTF
13,TRBV20-1,NA,TRBJ1-1,many,TGCAGTGCTAGCGCAGGAATGAACACTGAAGCTTTCTTT,CSASAGMNTEAFF
15,TRBV5-6,NA,TRBJ1-6,NA,TGTGCCAGCAGCTTTCTACGGGGGGCGAATTCACCCCTCCACTTT,CASSFLRGANSPLHF
16,TRBV28,TRBD1,TRBJ2-3,many,TGTGCCAGCAGTCGGGGACAGTCCTCTAGCACAGATACGCAGTATTTT,CASSRGQSSSTDTQYF
15,TRBV7-2,NA,TRBJ2-3,many,TGTGCCAGCAGCTCCAGGACTTTTGAGGCAGATACGCAGTATTTT,CASSSRTFEADTQYF
16,TRBV7-9,NA,TRBJ2-5,few,TGTGCCAGCAGCTCCGACCTCAGGGGACCCACAGAGACCCAGTACTTC,CASSSDLRGPTETQYF
14,TRBV20-1,TRBD1,TRBJ2-7,NA,TGCAGTGCTAGGACAGGGGGCGCTCCCTACGAGCAGTACTTC,CSARTGGAPYEQYF
15,TRBV20-1,NA,TRBJ2-5,NA,TGCAGTGCTAGAGGCGATGGTAGGAAACAAGAGACCCAGTACTTC,CSARGDGRKQETQYF